The clone carrying this TCR beta chain was seen at least ten times. TCRdb ran MiXCR on the 5' RACE reads and lists one entry per CDR3 protein. The sample carries roughly 120,000 distinct CDR3 sequences, 7% to 8.5% recorded once. This sample stems from a study of T cells after yellow fever vaccination. Germline lookup yields CDR1 SGDLS and CDR2 YYNGEE. The CDR3 has 15 amino acids. The junction had 5 bases not matched to a gene; V was cut back by 3 bases and J by 2 bases. This TCR was recovered from a young man who received the YFV17D yellow fever vaccine. This chain uses TRBV9 with TRBJ2-1; 7 positions match TRBD2. Material: CD8+ T cells sorted from PBMCs, obtained 45 days after the yellow fever booster vaccination. The DNA of the CDR3 is TGTGCCAGCAGCGACCTGGGACTAACCTACAATGAGCAGTTCTTC. Its protein product is CASSDLGLTYNEQFF.